Listed below are T cell receptor beta chains from one sample, sequenced in a study of T-cell reconstitution after alpha-beta-depleted transplantation in children. Each CDR3 protein gets one entry after TCRdb re-called the PCR reads with MiXCR. The data hold more than 250,000 distinct CDR3 sequences, with nearly 10% observed a single time. Sequencing used PBMCs from the stem cell graft donor, obtained from the stem cell graft. These receptors were taken from a human donor who donated a stem cell graft to a child with SCID. Both conserved end residues are part of each CDR3. A D gene is named only where the DNA matches it firmly. Some rows have no size entry. The others give once, few or many, or a class for an expanded clone.

size	V	J	D	DNA	CDR3
few	TRBV6-1	TRBJ1-1	-	TGTGCCAGCACCGCGACAGAGAACACTGAAGCTTTCTTT	CASTATENTEAFF
few	TRBV12-5	TRBJ2-5	-	TGTGCTAGTGGGAGGCCGGGAGAGACCCAGTACTTC	CASGRPGETQYF
many	TRBV15	TRBJ1-1	TRBD1	TGTGCCACCAGCAGAGGCCCGGGACAGGGTTTGAACACTGAAGCTTTCTTT	CATSRGPGQGLNTEAFF
-	TRBV5-8	TRBJ1-1	TRBD1	TGTGCCAGCAGCCCAGGGACAGGGGATCTCTCCAACACTGAAGCTTTCTTT	CASSPGTGDLSNTEAFF
few	TRBV9	TRBJ2-1	-	TGTGCCAGCAGCGTAGGCCCGGGGGCAGGTGCGGGGGACAATGAGCAGTTCTTC	CASSVGPGAGAGDNEQFF
many	TRBV6-5	TRBJ1-2	-	TGTGCCAGCAGTTACCCCCCTCTATGCATCTTC	CASSYPPLCIF
-	TRBV3-1	TRBJ2-7	TRBD2	TGTGCCAGCACCTCGGGGGGCTACGAGCAGTACTTC	CASTSGGYEQYF
-	TRBV27	TRBJ2-3	-	TGTGCCAGCAGTTCGCTTAGTGGGACGAGCACAGATACGCAGTATTTT	CASSSLSGTSTDTQYF
-	TRBV15	TRBJ1-5	TRBD1	TGTGCCACCAGCAGAGGACCGGGACAGGGGACTGTTCCAGCCCAGCATTTT	CATSRGPGQGTVPAQHF
few	TRBV6-5	TRBJ2-7	-	TGTGCCAGCAGACCCGGGACATACCCCTACGAGCAGTACTTC	CASRPGTYPYEQYF
-	TRBV5-1	TRBJ2-3	TRBD2	TGCGCCAGCAGCTTGGAGGCTAGCGGGGGACGGGATACGCAGTATTTT	CASSLEASGGRDTQYF
-	TRBV6-2/TRBV6-3	TRBJ2-3	TRBD2	TGTGCCAGCAGTTGGGAAACGGGGGGGGTCACGACGCAGTATTTT	CASSWETGGVTTQYF
-	TRBV27	TRBJ1-1	-	TGTGCCAGCAGTTCAGACACGCCGAACACTGAAGCTTTCTTT	CASSSDTPNTEAFF
many	TRBV3-1	TRBJ1-1	TRBD1	TGTGCCAGCAGCCACCTCGCAGGGGGCTCTGATGAAGCTTTCTTT	CASSHLAGGSDEAFF
-	TRBV9	TRBJ2-1	TRBD1	TGTGCCAGCAGCGCAGACAGGGTAAGGGACAATGAGCAGTTCTTC	CASSADRVRDNEQFF
few	TRBV19	TRBJ2-7	TRBD1	TGTGCCAGTAGTACGGAACTGACCGGGACAGGGAGTTACGAGCAGTACTTC	CASSTELTGTGSYEQYF
-	TRBV11-2	TRBJ1-6	TRBD1	TGTGCCAGCAGCTATTCGGACAGGGGTACTTCACCCCTCCACTTT	CASSYSDRGTSPLHF
few	TRBV7-8	TRBJ1-1	-	TGTGCCAGCAGCTTAGATAGAAATAATGAAGCTTTCTTT	CASSLDRNNEAFF
many	TRBV7-2	TRBJ2-1	-	TGTGCCAGCAGCTTAGTGCCGCCAGCCTACAATGAGCAGTTCTTC	CASSLVPPAYNEQFF
many	TRBV24-1	TRBJ2-1	-	-	CATGGSGQGGSEQFF
few	TRBV6-5	TRBJ1-1	-	TGTGCCAGCAGGAGACAACTGAACACTGAAGCTTTCTTT	CASRRQLNTEAFF
-	TRBV5-1	TRBJ1-1	TRBD1	TGCGCCAGCAGCCCGGAGGGACAGGGGACTGAAGCTTTCTTT	CASSPEGQGTEAFF
-	TRBV6-1	TRBJ2-7	TRBD1	TGTGCCAGCAGTCCCCAGGGGGTGAGCTCCTACGAGCAGTACTTC	CASSPQGVSSYEQYF
many	TRBV20-1	TRBJ2-1	-	TGCAGTGCTAGCTCGAGTAGTACGCCCTACAATGAGCAGTTCTTC	CSASSSSTPYNEQFF
few	TRBV5-1	TRBJ2-1	TRBD2	TGCGCCAGCAGTCGAGCGGGGGGCCACAATGAGCAGTTCTTC	CASSRAGGHNEQFF
few	TRBV12-3/TRBV12-4	TRBJ1-1	-	TGTGCCAGCAGTTTATTTATTGGGTCTGGCACTGAAGCTTTCTTT	CASSLFIGSGTEAFF
few	TRBV6-1	TRBJ1-3	-	TGTGCCAGCAGTCAACTAACCACTGGAAACACCATATATTTT	CASSQLTTGNTIYF
few	TRBV5-1	TRBJ2-3	-	TGCGCCAGCAGCTTGCCCAAGTCCCGAGGGGCTAGCACAGATACGCAGTATTTT	CASSLPKSRGASTDTQYF
-	TRBV3-1	TRBJ2-1	-	TGTGCCAGCAGCCAAGACGGGACGGCAGACAATGAGCAGTTCTTC	CASSQDGTADNEQFF
-	TRBV20-1	TRBJ1-2	-	TGCAGTGCTAGAGATCCGGGAGTAGACTCTGGCTACACCTTC	CSARDPGVDSGYTF
-	TRBV11-2	TRBJ2-3	-	TGTGCCAGCGGAGCTTCACTAGCACGCACAGATACGCAGTATTTT	CASGASLARTDTQYF
-	TRBV5-1	TRBJ2-6	TRBD2	TGCGCCAGCAGCCAACGGGAGGTTGGGGCCAACGTCCTGACTTTC	CASSQREVGANVLTF
few	TRBV21-1	TRBJ1-5	-	TGTGCCAGCAGCAAATACAATCAGCCCCAGCATTTT	CASSKYNQPQHF
many	TRBV20-1	TRBJ2-5	TRBD1	TGCAGTGCTAGTAGGGGACAGGGGCAAGAGACCCAGTACTTC	CSASRGQGQETQYF
few	TRBV6-1	TRBJ2-7	TRBD2	TGTGCCAGCAGATCCGGATCCAGCGGGGGCTCCTACGAGCAGTACTTC	CASRSGSSGGSYEQYF
-	TRBV10-3	TRBJ2-1	-	TGTGCCATCAGTGAGTCAGGCGATGAGCAGTTCTTC	CAISESGDEQFF
-	TRBV7-2	TRBJ2-3	-	TGTGCCAGCAGCTTAGGAACCACGACCGGAGATACGCAGTATTTT	CASSLGTTTGDTQYF
few	TRBV20-1	TRBJ2-1	-	TGCAGTGCTAGTTATGAGCAGTTCTTC	CSASYEQFF
few	TRBV6-1	TRBJ2-2	TRBD1	TGTGCCAGCGAAACCGGGACAGTGAACACCGGGGAGCTGTTTTTT	CASETGTVNTGELFF
many	TRBV20-1	TRBJ2-1	-	TGCAGTGCTAGAGAGTGGCTACCGAGCTCCTACAATGAGCAGTTCTTC	CSAREWLPSSYNEQFF
few	TRBV7-2	TRBJ2-1	TRBD1	TGTGCCAGCAGCTTAGGCATCGGGACAGGGGATTACAATGAGCAGTTCTTC	CASSLGIGTGDYNEQFF
-	TRBV7-9	TRBJ2-5	-	TGTGCCAGCAGCCCGCGGACACCGCAAGAGACCCAGTACTTC	CASSPRTPQETQYF
few	TRBV7-9	TRBJ2-7	TRBD2	TGTGCCAGCAGCCCCCGCGGGGAGCGGGGGGACCCCTACGAGCAGTACTTC	CASSPRGERGDPYEQYF
-	TRBV5-5	TRBJ2-5	-	TGTGCCAGCAGCCCTTCTGCGGGAAACTGGGGGGAGACCCAGTACTTC	CASSPSAGNWGETQYF
few	TRBV20-1	TRBJ2-4	-	TGCAGTGCTAGAGATGGGGCAGGAGGCAACATTCAGTACTTC	CSARDGAGGNIQYF
few	TRBV14	TRBJ1-6	-	TGTGCCAGCAGGGCGGAGACATATAATTCACCCCTCCACTTT	CASRAETYNSPLHF
few	TRBV12-3/TRBV12-4	TRBJ1-2	-	TGTGCCAGCAGTCCTGGAGAGAGTTACTATGGCTACACCTTC	CASSPGESYYGYTF
few	TRBV6-1	TRBJ1-5	TRBD1	TGTGCCAGCAGTGAGACAGGGAACAATCAGCCCCAGCATTTT	CASSETGNNQPQHF
-	TRBV2	TRBJ2-7	TRBD2	TGTGCCAGCAGTGAAGGACTAGCGGGGGGCTCCTACGAGCAGTACTTC	CASSEGLAGGSYEQYF
-	TRBV7-2	TRBJ1-2	-	TGTGCCAGCAGCTTATTTGTCGCGGAGGCCGGTGGCTACACCTTC	CASSLFVAEAGGYTF
-	TRBV2	TRBJ1-1	-	TGTGCCAGCAGTGAAAATGGAGTCACTGAAGCTTTCTTT	CASSENGVTEAFF
-	TRBV10-2	TRBJ2-1	-	TGCGCCCGCAGCATGTCGGGACGGTCCTACAATGAGCAGTTCTTC	CARSMSGRSYNEQFF
few	TRBV12-3/TRBV12-4	TRBJ2-7	TRBD1	TGTGCCAGCAGTTGGGGGACAGGGAATGCCGAGCAGTACTTC	CASSWGTGNAEQYF
-	TRBV2	TRBJ1-2	TRBD1	TGTGCCAGCAGCGGGACAGGGGTCTATGGCTACACCTTC	CASSGTGVYGYTF